This TCR beta chain was captured in a study of cytomegalovirus exposure and HLA in healthy donors. Whole-study findings and limits: The study carried out a later analysis of TCR beta sequences. It associated 15,000 to 20,000 of them with specific HLA alleles at a false discovery rate of 0.05. Across all donors, roughly uniform sequencing depth was an assumption of the presence/absence analyses. One cluster of highly shared sequence variants probably arose as a sequencing artifact.

A note on this clone: No antigen is known for it.

13 Jbeta primers and 60 Vbeta primers were used for the PCR. TCRdb keeps only in-frame clones here, not all; method: immunoSEQ multiplex PCR. This sample yields 100,000 to 150,000 clones, of which about two thirds are seen a single time; less than 3.5% belongs to the top ten. The length of the CDR3 is 16 residues. J lost 3 bases, V lost 2 bases, and 8 bases had no gene match. Germline V gene lookup returns CDR1 MNHEY and CDR2 SVGAGI. The chain couples TRBV6-5 to TRBJ2-5; 8 bases align to TRBD1. Sequenced material: PBMCs. This TCR derives from a human donor in good health. Here the CDR3 DNA reads TGTGCCAGCAGTTACCTTGGGACAGGACTAAAAGAGACCCAGTACTTC. It codes for CASSYLGTGLKETQYF.